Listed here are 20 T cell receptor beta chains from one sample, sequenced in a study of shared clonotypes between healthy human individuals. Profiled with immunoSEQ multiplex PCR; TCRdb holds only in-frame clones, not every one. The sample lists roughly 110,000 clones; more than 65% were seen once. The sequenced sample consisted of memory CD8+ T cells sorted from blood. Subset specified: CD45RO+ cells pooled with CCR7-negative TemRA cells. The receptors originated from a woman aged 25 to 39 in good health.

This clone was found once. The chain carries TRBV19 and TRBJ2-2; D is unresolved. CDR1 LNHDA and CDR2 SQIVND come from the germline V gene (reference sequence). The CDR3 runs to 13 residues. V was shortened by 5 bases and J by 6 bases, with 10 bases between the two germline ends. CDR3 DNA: TGTGCCAGTAGTGTGCGTAGTTCCGGGGAGCTGTTTTTT. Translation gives CASSVRSSGELFF.

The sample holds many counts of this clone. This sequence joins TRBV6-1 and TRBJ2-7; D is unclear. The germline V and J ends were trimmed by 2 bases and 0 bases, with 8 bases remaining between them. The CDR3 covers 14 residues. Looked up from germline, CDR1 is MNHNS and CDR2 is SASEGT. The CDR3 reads CASSELVNSYEQYF. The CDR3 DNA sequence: TGTGCCAGCAGTGAACTTGTCAACTCCTACGAGCAGTACTTC.

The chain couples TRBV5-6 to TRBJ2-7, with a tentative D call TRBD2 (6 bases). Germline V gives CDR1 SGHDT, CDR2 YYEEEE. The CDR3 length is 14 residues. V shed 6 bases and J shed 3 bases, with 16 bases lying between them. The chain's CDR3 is CASMGPLGGYEQYF. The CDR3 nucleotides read TGTGCCAGCATGGGGCCTCTGGGGGGCTACGAGCAGTACTTC.

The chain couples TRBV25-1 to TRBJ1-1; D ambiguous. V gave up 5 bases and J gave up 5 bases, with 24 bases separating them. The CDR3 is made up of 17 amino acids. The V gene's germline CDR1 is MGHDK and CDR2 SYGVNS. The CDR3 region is CASSTYVLGLLGTEAFF. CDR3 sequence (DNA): TGTGCCAGCAGTACCTACGTCCTAGGGCTACTTGGGACTGAAGCTTTCTTT.

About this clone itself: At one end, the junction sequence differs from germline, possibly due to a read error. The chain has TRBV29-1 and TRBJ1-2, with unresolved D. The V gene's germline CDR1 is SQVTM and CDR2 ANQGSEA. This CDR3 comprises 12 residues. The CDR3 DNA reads TGCAGCGTTCAAGAAGGCGGCTATGGCTACACCTTC. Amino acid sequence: CSVQEGGYGYTF. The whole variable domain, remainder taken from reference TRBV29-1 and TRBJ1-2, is SAVISQKPSRDICQRGTSLTIQCQVDSQVTMMFWYRQQPGQSLTLIATANQGSEATYESGFVIDKFPISRPNLTFSTLTVSNMSPEDSSIYLCSVQEGGYGYTFGSGTRLTVV.

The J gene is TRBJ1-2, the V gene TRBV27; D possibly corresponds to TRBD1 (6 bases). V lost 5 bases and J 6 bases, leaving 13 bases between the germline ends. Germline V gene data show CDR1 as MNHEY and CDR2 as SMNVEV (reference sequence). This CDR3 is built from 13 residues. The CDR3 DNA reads TGTGCCAGCAGTATAAATCACAGGGATGGCTACACCTTC. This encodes CASSINHRDGYTF.

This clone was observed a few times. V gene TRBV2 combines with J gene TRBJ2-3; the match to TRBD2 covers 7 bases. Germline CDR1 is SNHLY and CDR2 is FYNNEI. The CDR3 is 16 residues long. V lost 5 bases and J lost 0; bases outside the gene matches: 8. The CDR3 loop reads CASSYLAGSSTDTQYF. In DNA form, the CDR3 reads TGTGCCAGCAGTTACTTAGCGGGTTCTAGCACAGATACGCAGTATTTT.

In DNA form, the CDR3 reads TGTGCCACCAGCAGAGATCCACTTAGCTCTGGGGCCAACGTCCTGACTTTC. Translating it yields CATSRDPLSSGANVLTF. This rearrangement joins TRBV15 to TRBJ2-6; D call uncertain. Deletions cut 0 bases from V and 0 bases from J, with 9 bases between. This CDR3 has 17 amino acids. The germline V gene encodes CDR1 LNHNV and CDR2 YYDKDF (reference sequence).

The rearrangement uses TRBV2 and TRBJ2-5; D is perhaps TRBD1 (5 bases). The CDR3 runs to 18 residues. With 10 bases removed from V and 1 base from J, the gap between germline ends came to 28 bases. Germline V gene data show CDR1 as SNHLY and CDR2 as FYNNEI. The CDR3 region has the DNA TGTGCCACTACGAGATACCAGTTTAGACAGACCGTCCAAGAGACCCAGTACTTC. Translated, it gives CATTRYQFRQTVQETQYF.

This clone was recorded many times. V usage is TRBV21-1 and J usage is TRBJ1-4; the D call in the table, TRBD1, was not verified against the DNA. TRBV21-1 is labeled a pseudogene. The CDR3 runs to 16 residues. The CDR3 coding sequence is TGTGCCAGCAGCAAAGAGGTCGACAGCCCTAATGAAAAACTGTTTTTT. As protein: CASSKEVDSPNEKLFF.

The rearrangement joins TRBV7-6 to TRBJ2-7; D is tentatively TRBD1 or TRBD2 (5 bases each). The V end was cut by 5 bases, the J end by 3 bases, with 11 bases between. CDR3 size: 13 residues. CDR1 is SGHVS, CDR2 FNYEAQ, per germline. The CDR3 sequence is CASSRDGYYEQYF. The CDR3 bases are TGTGCCAGCAGCCGGGACGGTTACTACGAGCAGTACTTC.

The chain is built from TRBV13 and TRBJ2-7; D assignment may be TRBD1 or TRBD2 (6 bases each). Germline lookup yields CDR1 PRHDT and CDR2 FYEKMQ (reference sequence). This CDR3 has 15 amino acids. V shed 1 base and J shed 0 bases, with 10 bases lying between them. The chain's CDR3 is CASSLEGGDSYEQYF. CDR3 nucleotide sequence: TGTGCCAGCAGCTTAGAGGGGGGCGACTCCTACGAGCAGTACTTC.

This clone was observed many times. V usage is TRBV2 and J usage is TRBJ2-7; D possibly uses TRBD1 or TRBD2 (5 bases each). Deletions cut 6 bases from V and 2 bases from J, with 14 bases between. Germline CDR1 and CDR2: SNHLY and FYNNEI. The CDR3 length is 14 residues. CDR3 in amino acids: CASSQGTVTYEQYF. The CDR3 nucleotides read TGTGCCAGCAGCCAAGGGACGGTTACCTACGAGCAGTACTTC. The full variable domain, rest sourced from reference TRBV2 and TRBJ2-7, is EPEVTQTPSHQVTQMGQEVILRCVPISNHLYFYWYRQILGQKVEFLVSFYNNEISEKSEIFDDQFSVERPDGSNFTLKIRSTKLEDSAMYFCASSQGTVTYEQYFGPGTRLTVT.

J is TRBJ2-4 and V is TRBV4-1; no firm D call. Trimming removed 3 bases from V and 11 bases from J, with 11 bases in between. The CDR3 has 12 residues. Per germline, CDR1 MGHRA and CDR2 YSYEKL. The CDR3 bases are TGCGCCAGCAGCCATTTATTTGGCGTTCAGTACTTC. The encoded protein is CASSHLFGVQYF.

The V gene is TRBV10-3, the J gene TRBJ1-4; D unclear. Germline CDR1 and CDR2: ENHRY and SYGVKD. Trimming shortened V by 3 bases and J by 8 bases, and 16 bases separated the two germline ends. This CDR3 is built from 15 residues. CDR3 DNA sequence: TGTGCCATCAGTGAAAGCGGGGAGTTAGAGGAAAAACTGTTTTTT. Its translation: CAISESGELEEKLFF.

The CDR3 is CASSRSGSGYEQYF. The CDR3 DNA reads as TGTGCCAGCAGCCGTAGCGGGAGTGGGTACGAGCAGTACTTC. The rearrangement links TRBV28 to TRBJ2-7, with 9 bases lining up with TRBD2. Germline assignment: CDR1 MDHEN and CDR2 SYDVKM. V was pared by 6 bases and J by 4 bases, with 7 bases of the junction left unmatched. This CDR3 has 14 amino acids. Full variable domain (rest looked up from reference TRBV28 and TRBJ2-7): DVKVTQSSRYLVKRTGEKVFLECVQDMDHENMFWYRQDPGLGLRLIYFSYDVKMKEKGDIPEGYSVSREKKERFSLILESASTNQTSMYLCASSRSGSGYEQYFGPGTRLTVT.

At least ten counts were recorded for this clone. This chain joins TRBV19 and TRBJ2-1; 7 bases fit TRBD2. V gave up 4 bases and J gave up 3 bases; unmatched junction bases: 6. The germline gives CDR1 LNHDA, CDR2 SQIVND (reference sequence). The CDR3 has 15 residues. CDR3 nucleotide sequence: TGTGCCAGTAGTACAAGGAGCGGGGTCTACAATGAGCAGTTCTTC. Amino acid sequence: CASSTRSGVYNEQFF. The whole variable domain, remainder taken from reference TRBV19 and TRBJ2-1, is DGGITQSPKYLFRKEGQNVTLSCEQNLNHDAMYWYRQDPGQGLRLIYYSQIVNDFQKGDIAEGYSVSREKKESFPLTVTSAQKNPTAFYLCASSTRSGVYNEQFFGPGTRLTVL.

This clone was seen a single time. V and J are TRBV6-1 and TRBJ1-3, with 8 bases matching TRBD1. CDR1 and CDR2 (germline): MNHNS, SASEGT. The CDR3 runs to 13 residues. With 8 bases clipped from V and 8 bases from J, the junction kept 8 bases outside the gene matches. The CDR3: CASYWTGHYTIYF. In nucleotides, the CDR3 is TGTGCCAGCTACTGGACAGGGCACTACACCATATATTTT.

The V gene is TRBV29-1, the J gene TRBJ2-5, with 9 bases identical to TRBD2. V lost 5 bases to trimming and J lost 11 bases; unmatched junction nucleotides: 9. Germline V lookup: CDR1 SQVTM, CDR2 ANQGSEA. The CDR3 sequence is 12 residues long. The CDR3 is CSVLASGNQQYF. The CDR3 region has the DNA TGCAGCGTTTTGGCTAGCGGGAACCAGCAGTACTTC.

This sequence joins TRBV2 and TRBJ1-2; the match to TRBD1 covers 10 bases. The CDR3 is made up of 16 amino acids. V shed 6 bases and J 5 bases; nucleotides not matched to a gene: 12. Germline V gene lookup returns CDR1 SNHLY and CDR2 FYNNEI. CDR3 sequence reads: CASSFRDRGPPYGYTF. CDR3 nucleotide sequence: TGTGCCAGCAGCTTCCGGGACAGGGGCCCACCTTATGGCTACACCTTC.